Sequencing of this TCR beta chain was carried out in a study of cytomegalovirus exposure and HLA in healthy donors. Researchers ran the PCR with 60 Vbeta and 13 Jbeta primers. Measured with immunoSEQ multiplex PCR; TCRdb has only the in-frame clones, and not every one. This repertoire includes approximately 190,000 clones. Study-wide points: Cytomegalovirus association was listed for 170 or so TCR beta chains. A later analysis showed HLA-associated TCR beta chains outstripping equally common others in clonal expansion. Three of the chains that were CMV-associated were confirmed in vitro to be specific for CMV antigens.

Points on this clone: Its antigen is not identified.

V was pared by 4 bases and J by 4 bases, with 13 bases of the junction left unmatched. This CDR3 has 17 residues. Germline CDR1 and CDR2: SGHRS and YFSETQ. The J gene is TRBJ1-3, the V gene TRBV5-1; 8 nucleotides match TRBD1. This TCR derives from a boy aged 5-17 years in good health and CMV-seronegative. Material: PBMCs. The CDR3 sequence is CASSTGQGSVGGNTIYF. Here the CDR3 DNA reads TGCGCCAGCAGCACTGGACAGGGCTCTGTAGGAGGAAACACCATATATTTT. The whole variable domain, filled in from reference TRBV5-1 and TRBJ1-3, reads KAGVTQTPRYLIKTRGQQVTLSCSPISGHRSVSWYQQTPGQGLQFLFEYFSETQRNKGNFPGRFSGRQFSNSRSEMNVSTLELGDSALYLCASSTGQGSVGGNTIYFGEGSWLTVV.